These 11 T cell receptor beta chains were all obtained from the same sample, sequenced in a study of T cells after yellow fever vaccination. One entry per CDR3 protein results from TCRdb running MiXCR on the 5' RACE reads. The sample comprises a few hundred thousand distinct CDR3 sequences, 15% to 20% of which are singletons, and more than 13% rests with the top ten. The sequencing here drew on PBMCs, taken 15 days after the yellow fever booster vaccination. The receptors derive from a man aged 30 to 45 who received the YFV17D yellow fever vaccine.

The chain is built from TRBV20-1 and TRBJ2-4, with 14 bases fitting TRBD2. V lost 6 bases, J lost 7 bases, and 11 bases stayed unmatched. Germline V gives CDR1 DFQATT, CDR2 SNEGSKA (reference sequence). This CDR3 contains 16 residues. The CDR3, as DNA: TGCAGTGCCCAAAGACTAGCGGGAGGGCCTGGTAACATTCAGTACTTC. This encodes CSAQRLAGGPGNIQYF.

The genes are TRBV7-2 and TRBJ1-5, with D unclear. V lost 7 bases to trimming and J lost 3 bases, with 10 bases between them. Per germline, CDR1 SGHTA and CDR2 FQGNSA. The CDR3 covers 13 residues. The CDR3 region is CASMEENNQPQHF. CDR3 DNA sequence: TGTGCCAGCATGGAGGAAAACAATCAGCCCCAGCATTTT.

This clonotype has ten or more counts. This chain connects TRBV10-3 to TRBJ1-5; perhaps TRBD1 as D (6 bases). Germline assignment: CDR1 ENHRY and CDR2 SYGVKD. The CDR3 has 15 amino acids. Trimming shortened V by 6 bases and J by 0 bases, and 12 bases separated the two germline ends. CDR3 DNA sequence: TGTGCCATCAGCACAGGGCCCGATAGCAATCAGCCCCAGCATTTT. Protein: CAISTGPDSNQPQHF.

This chain uses TRBV14 with TRBJ2-5, with 14 bases fitting TRBD2. The J segment lost 1 base and the V segment lost 5 bases, leaving 3 bases of the junction unmatched. The CDR3 runs 16 residues. Per germline, CDR1 SGHDN and CDR2 FVKESK. CDR3: CASSAGTSGSQETQYF. The DNA of the CDR3 is TGTGCCAGCAGCGCGGGGACTAGCGGGAGCCAAGAGACCCAGTACTTC. Looking up the rest from reference TRBV14 and TRBJ2-5 gives the full variable domain: EAGVTQFPSHSVIEKGQTVTLRCDPISGHDNLYWYRRVMGKEIKFLLHFVKESKQDESGMPNNRFLAERTGGTYSTLKVQPAELEDSGVYFCASSAGTSGSQETQYFGPGTRLLVL.

The V call is TRBV4-2, the J call TRBJ2-1, with a tentative D call TRBD2 (5 bases). Trimming took off 0 bases at V and 8 bases at J, with 8 bases between the two ends. Germline loops: CDR1 LGHNA, CDR2 YNFKEQ. The CDR3 extends over 13 amino acids. The CDR3 loop reads CASSQDLAYEQFF. The CDR3 DNA follows: TGTGCCAGCAGCCAAGATCTAGCCTATGAGCAGTTCTTC.

Ten or more counts support this clonotype. This chain connects TRBV15 to TRBJ2-5; 7 bases map to TRBD1. Losses at the gene ends were 0 bases for V and 5 bases for J; bases not matched to a gene: 6. The CDR3 spans 15 residues. Looked up from germline, CDR1 is LNHNV and CDR2 is YYDKDF (reference sequence). CDR3 sequence (DNA): TGTGCCACCAGCAGAGATGCGGAGACAGGGGAGACCCAGTACTTC. It translates to CATSRDAETGETQYF.

The chain carries TRBV30 and TRBJ2-7; either TRBD1 or TRBD2 may fit D (5 bases each). Trimming pared 1 base from V and 2 bases from J, leaving 15 bases between. Germline V gene sequence: CDR1 GTSNPN, CDR2 SVGIG (reference sequence). The CDR3 contains 15 residues. This chain's CDR3 is CAWSASGTATYEQYF. CDR3 coding DNA: TGTGCCTGGAGTGCCTCCGGGACGGCTACCTACGAGCAGTACTTC.

There are a few counts of this clonotype. The chain is built from TRBV28 and TRBJ2-1, with 7 positions matching TRBD2. The CDR3 is 19 residues long. Germline trimming cut 5 bases from V and 3 bases from J; bases unmatched to any gene: 19. Germline V gene data show CDR1 as MDHEN and CDR2 as SYDVKM. CDR3 in amino acids: CASSPIGLDPPAYYNEQFF. CDR3 DNA sequence: TGTGCCAGCAGTCCTATTGGACTAGACCCTCCGGCTTACTACAATGAGCAGTTCTTC.

The chain uses TRBV7-2 and TRBJ2-1; D call uncertain. V shed 4 bases and J shed 0 bases, with 10 bases lying between them. This CDR3 is built from 15 residues. CDR1 and CDR2 from the germline V gene are SGHTA and FQGNSA. The CDR3 bases are TGTGCCAGCAGCTGGGCACAGAGCTCCTACAATGAGCAGTTCTTC. Protein product: CASSWAQSSYNEQFF. Full variable domain (missing parts from reference TRBV7-2 and TRBJ2-1): GAGVSQSPSNKVTEKGKDVELRCDPISGHTALYWYRQSLGQGLEFLIYFQGNSAPDKSGLPSDRFSAERTGGSVSTLTIQRTQQEDSAVYLCASSWAQSSYNEQFFGPGTRLTVL.

The chain has TRBV25-1 and TRBJ2-7; D perhaps matches TRBD2 (5 bases). Trimming cost V 5 bases and J 6 bases, with 14 bases left between them. The CDR3 contains 13 residues. The germline CDR1 and CDR2 sequences are MGHDK and SYGVNS. Here the CDR3 DNA reads TGTGCCAGCAGTCGGATGGCGGGTTTCGAGCAGTACTTC. It codes for CASSRMAGFEQYF.

This clonotype turned up a few times. This chain uses TRBV14 with TRBJ2-7; D not resolved. The CDR3 length is 11 residues. Trimming removed 1 base at V and 6 bases at J, with 4 bases between. CDR1 is SGHDN, CDR2 FVKESK, per germline. This chain's CDR3 is CASSQATEQYF. CDR3 DNA: TGTGCCAGCAGCCAAGCCACCGAGCAGTACTTC.